The clone carrying this T cell receptor beta chain was seen at least ten times. These data come from a study of Graves' ophthalmopathy and Graves' hyperthyroidism. From RNA, the CDR3 regions of TCR beta chains were amplified and sequenced. HTBI-primed first-round RT-PCR preceded second-round multiplex PCR. Each CDR3 protein gets one entry after TCRdb re-called the multiplex PCR reads with MiXCR. The table records about 210,000 distinct CDR3 sequences, approximately 28% of them present only once. Sequenced: peripheral blood. The origin of this receptor is a man aged 45 to 65 with Graves' ophthalmopathy.

CDR3 DNA sequence: TGTGCCAGCAGGATGGGCGGCGGTTACGAGCAGTACTTC. Amino acids: CASRMGGGYEQYF. The chain combines TRBV27 with TRBJ2-7; the D is unclear. Germline lookup yields CDR1 MNHEY and CDR2 SMNVEV (reference sequence). This CDR3 is 13 amino acids long. Trimming took 6 bases from V and 4 from J, leaving 13 bases between them.